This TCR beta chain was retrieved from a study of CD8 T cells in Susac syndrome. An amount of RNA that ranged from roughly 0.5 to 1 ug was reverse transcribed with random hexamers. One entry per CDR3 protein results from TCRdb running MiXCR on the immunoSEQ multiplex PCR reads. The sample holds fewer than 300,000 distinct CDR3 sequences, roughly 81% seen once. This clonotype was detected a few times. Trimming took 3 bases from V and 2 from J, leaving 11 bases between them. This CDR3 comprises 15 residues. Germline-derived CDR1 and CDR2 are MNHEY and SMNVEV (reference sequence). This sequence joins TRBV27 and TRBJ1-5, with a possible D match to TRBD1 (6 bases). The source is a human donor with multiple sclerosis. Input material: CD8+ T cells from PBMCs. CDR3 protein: CASSLSRGGNQPQHF. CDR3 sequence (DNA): TGTGCCAGCAGTTTGAGCAGGGGAGGCAATCAGCCCCAGCATTTT.